The rows below give T cell receptor beta chains drawn from one sample of a study of T-cell memory formation after mild COVID-19. TCRdb re-derived calls from the 5' RACE reads in MiXCR, one entry per CDR3 protein. Here the sample spans fewer than 450,000 distinct CDR3 sequences, more than 20% being singletons. Source material: PBMCs or a T cell subset sorted from them (not recorded which). Every receptor here comes from an adult woman who had mild COVID-19 (a few samples of this study predate the infection). Cell type and time point are not known. The conserved cysteine and the conserved F or W are not part of the CDR3 here. Fields, in order: V gene, CDR3 length, CDR3 protein.

TRBV19,11,ASSMDGYYEQY
TRBV4-1,14,ASSQVLADSSYEQY
TRBV6-5,13,ASSYLQAMNTEAF
TRBV4-1,16,ASSQDPPSRQGAHEQY
TRBV12-3/TRBV12-4,13,ASSRRQGGNEKLF
TRBV12-3/TRBV12-4,11,ASSLGGRQPQH
TRBV18,11,ASSGTLQETQY
TRBV11-2,11,ASSLDRRRGSF
TRBV20-1,11,SAPGLGGAEQY
TRBV27,15,ASSLSDLAGRPYEQY
TRBV19,13,ASSPYTGGTTEAF
TRBV7-9,14,ASSFTWDRGAETQY
TRBV12-3/TRBV12-4,13,ASSDRGKMKTEAF
TRBV20-1,10,SARRGGQPQH
TRBV24-1,12,ATSDLTGTGELF
TRBV7-2,12,ASSLGTGGGELF
TRBV7-8,15,ASSTARDREDTGELF
TRBV5-1,12,ASSSLAGGDTQY
TRBV27,10,ASRQGFHGYT
TRBV12-3/TRBV12-4,10,ASSFLGGGYT
TRBV2,14,ASSATRGRPGETQY
TRBV29-1,11,SVRASGFYEQY
TRBV6-6,13,ASSYPPGQGYEQY
TRBV12-3/TRBV12-4,13,ASSPRLAGGHEQF
TRBV20-1,12,SFLQGHINYGYT
TRBV4-1,12,ASSQEWARVDQF
TRBV7-9,14,ASSLLGWTGGYEQY
TRBV5-1,12,ASSPLKGKDTQY
TRBV5-1,11,ASDRGPIDTQY
TRBV7-2,12,ASSSGVAKNIQY
TRBV7-8,13,ASSPADALDTEAF
TRBV2,15,ASTAGILRANTGELF
TRBV19,14,ASSKLAGAREDTQY
TRBV24-1,10,ATSVLGNEQF
TRBV14,15,ASSPRVASFSYNEQF
TRBV6-6,12,ASSYSPETDTQY
TRBV5-5,11,ASSPDRDTEAF
TRBV18,14,ASSPRQGFMDQPQH